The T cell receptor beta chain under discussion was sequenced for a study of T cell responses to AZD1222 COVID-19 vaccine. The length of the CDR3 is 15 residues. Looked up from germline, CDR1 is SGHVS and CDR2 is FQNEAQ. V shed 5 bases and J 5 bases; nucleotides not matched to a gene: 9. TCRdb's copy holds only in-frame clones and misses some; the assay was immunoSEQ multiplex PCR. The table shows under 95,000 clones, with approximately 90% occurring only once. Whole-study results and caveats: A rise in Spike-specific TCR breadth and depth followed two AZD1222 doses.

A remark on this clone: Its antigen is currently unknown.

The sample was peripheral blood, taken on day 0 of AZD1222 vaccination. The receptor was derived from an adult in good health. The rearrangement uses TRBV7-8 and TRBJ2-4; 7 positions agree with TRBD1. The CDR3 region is CASSKLGQNQNIQYF. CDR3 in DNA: TGTGCCAGCAGCAAACTGGGACAGAACCAAAACATTCAGTACTTC.